The clone carrying this T cell receptor (beta chain) occurred a few times. Germline CDR1 is SGHTS and CDR2 is YDEGEE. V shed 0 bases and J shed 10 bases, with 11 bases lying between them. CDR3 length: 14 amino acids. The data were obtained in a study of blood T cell repertoires in COVID-19. Across the study: The study drew acute and convalescent COVID-19 samples from the United States, Italy and Spain. T cells, B-cell-depleted T cells, or PBMCs supplied cDNA or gDNA.

In the original processing: Estimation of nucleated cell counts was performed using reference gene primer amplification. Sequencing was performed with immunoSEQ multiplex PCR; in TCRdb, only in-frame clones are kept and a portion is missing. For V, J and clone size, that table is used; D and trimming come from the DNA. The table has roughly 250,000 clones, about 80% seen once; the top ten hold over 1.5%. The chain recombines TRBV5-8 with TRBJ1-6, with D perhaps matching TRBD1 (5 bases). Sequencing was performed on peripheral blood. The receptor was isolated from a woman aged 80 or over with acute or convalescent COVID-19. CDR3 coding DNA: TGTGCCAGCAGCTTGGCAGGGTTGGGCTCACCCCTCCACTTT. The encoded protein is CASSLAGLGSPLHF.